This T cell receptor beta chain was recorded in a study of identical twins. The study's findings and limits: Within monozygotic twins, out-of-frame TCR alpha sharing was underestimated by the models. Partial confounding of zero-insertion analyses by invariant MAIT and iNKT cells was possible.

V lost 7 bases, J lost 2 bases, and 15 bases lay in between. This CDR3 region has 14 residues. The germline V gene has CDR1 SGHDN and CDR2 FVKESK. TCRdb called the 5' RACE reads again in MiXCR, with one record for every CDR3 protein. The data hold roughly 720,000 distinct CDR3 sequences, with roughly 18% observed a single time. This clonotype has just a few counts. The antigen remains unidentified. The data were also submitted as part of a second study, on T cells expressing NK-cell markers. From that report: The contribution of dominant NKG2C+ clonotypes to CD8+ T cells in several donors was about 1.0-7.0%. For a handful of donors, these clonotypes were likewise the leading ones in the CD3+CD56-NKG2C+ fraction.

Material for sequencing was PBMCs. The source of this sequence is a woman aged 18-29 years in good health. The chain carries TRBV14 and TRBJ2-7, with a tentative D call TRBD2 (5 bases). The CDR3 here is CASKLGLGAYEQYF. In nucleotides, the CDR3 is TGTGCCAGCAAGTTAGGACTCGGGGCCTACGAGCAGTACTTC.